These T cell receptor beta chains were read from a single sample in a study of cytomegalovirus exposure and HLA in healthy donors. The protocol was immunoSEQ multiplex PCR, while the TCRdb copy is restricted to in-frame clones and leaves out a portion. The sample contains about 98,000 clones, roughly 83% of which appear only once. Sequencing used PBMCs. The origin of the receptors is a man aged 40-55 years in good health and CMV-seronegative. Each CDR3 is given with its conserved first and last residue. Each record gives: V gene, D gene, clone size, J gene, CDR3 DNA, CDR3 protein. A D gene is named only where the DNA matches it firmly. The listing skips clone size in some rows; elsewhere it reads once, few, many or a size class.

TRBV13	NA	NA	TRBJ2-3	TGTGCCAGCAGCTTGCGAGGGCCCCTTGGCACAGATACGCAGTATTTT	CASSLRGPLGTDTQYF
TRBV5-1	NA	NA	TRBJ2-4	TGCGCCAGCAGCTTGGGGCAGAAGAACATTCAGTACTTC	CASSLGQKNIQYF
TRBV12-5	TRBD1	few	TRBJ1-6	TGTGCTAGTGGTTCAGGGACAGTGCGGAGATCCCTCCACTTT	CASGSGTVRRSLHF
TRBV27	NA	NA	TRBJ2-3	TGTGCCAGCAGTTTAAACGAGGTATCGCGCACAGATACGCAGTATTTT	CASSLNEVSRTDTQYF
TRBV6-1	TRBD1	NA	TRBJ1-4	TGTGCCAGCAGTGCCACAGGGGATCTTAATGAAAAACTGTTTTTT	CASSATGDLNEKLFF
TRBV6-1	TRBD1	NA	TRBJ2-2	TGTGCCAGCGAAGACAGGGAGAACACCGGGGAGCTGTTTTTT	CASEDRENTGELFF
TRBV5-4	TRBD2	once	TRBJ2-2	TGTGCCAGCAGCCTTAGCGGGGGGCCGGAGACCGGGGAGCTGTTTTTT	CASSLSGGPETGELFF
TRBV6-5	NA	NA	TRBJ2-7	TGTGCCAGCAGGACTAGTGTCGACTACGAGCAGTACTTC	CASRTSVDYEQYF
TRBV7-3	NA	NA	TRBJ1-2	TGTGCCAGCAGCTTGGTGGGAGGGGGTGAGGAGCCTGGCTACACCTTC	CASSLVGGGEEPGYTF
TRBV25-1	TRBD1	few	TRBJ2-5	TGTGCCAGCTGGGGGGACAGGGGCTGGGAGACCCAGTACTTC	CASWGDRGWETQYF
TRBV5-1	TRBD1	NA	TRBJ1-2	TGCGCCAGCAGCCCGGGACAGACTAACTATGGCTACACCTTC	CASSPGQTNYGYTF
TRBV7-9	NA	NA	TRBJ2-2	TGTGCCAGCAGCTTAGGTTATGCAGGGAATCGGACCGGGGAGCTGTTTTTT	CASSLGYAGNRTGELFF
TRBV10-3	NA	NA	TRBJ2-1	TGTGCCATCTCAACAGGGAACAACAATGAGCAGTTCTTC	CAISTGNNNEQFF
TRBV6-5	TRBD1	NA	TRBJ1-1	TGTGCCAGCAGTTACGGGGACAGGGGAGACACTGAAGCTTTCTTT	CASSYGDRGDTEAFF
TRBV5-1	TRBD1	NA	TRBJ1-4	TGCGCCAGCAGCTTGGGGGGGACAGCCGCTAATGAAAAACTGTTTTTT	CASSLGGTAANEKLFF
TRBV25-1	TRBD1	NA	TRBJ2-7	TGTGCCAGCAGTCCCACGAACAGGGGGACCTACGAGCAGTACTTC	CASSPTNRGTYEQYF
TRBV11-2	NA	NA	TRBJ1-1	TGTGCCAGCAGCTTAGATGAGGCCCGGGCGGGAGCTTTCTTT	CASSLDEARAGAFF
TRBV28	NA	NA	TRBJ1-5	TGTGCCAGCAGCCCCCCGGGTGGGGCTCTATCTCAGCCCCAGCATTTT	CASSPPGGALSQPQHF
TRBV29-1	TRBD1	NA	TRBJ2-7	TGCACCCCGCGTAGGGACAGGGTCTACGAGCAGTACTTC	CTPRRDRVYEQYF
TRBV6-1	TRBD2	NA	TRBJ2-1	TGTGCCAGCAGTGAAAACCGGGGGGGCCAATATGAGCAGTTCTTC	CASSENRGGQYEQFF
TRBV19	TRBD1	once	TRBJ1-1	TGTGCCAGTACAGGGGGGCCTAAAGGGGACACTGAAGCTTTCTTT	CASTGGPKGDTEAFF
TRBV6-5	NA	NA	TRBJ2-7	TGTGCCAGCAGTTACTCCTGGGGCACCCCCTACGAGCAGTACTTC	CASSYSWGTPYEQYF
TRBV11-2	NA	once	TRBJ1-2	TGTGCCAGCAGCTTAGAACGGGATTGGGGCTACACCTTC	CASSLERDWGYTF
TRBV6-5	NA	NA	TRBJ1-2	TGTGCCAGCAGTTACGGGGGGAATCGAAATGGCTACACCTTC	CASSYGGNRNGYTF
TRBV18	TRBD1	NA	TRBJ2-7	TGTGCCAGCTCACCACCCTCTCGACAGGGGTCCTACGAGCAGTACTTC	CASSPPSRQGSYEQYF
TRBV27	TRBD1	NA	TRBJ1-1	TGTGCCAGCAGTTTAGGGACAGGGGGCACTGAAGCTTTCTTT	CASSLGTGGTEAFF
TRBV30	NA	NA	TRBJ1-2	TGTGCCTGGAGGCGGGGGCGCGGAGGGATCTATGGCTACACCTTC	CAWRRGRGGIYGYTF